This T cell receptor beta chain originates from a study of CXCR3-negative and CXCR3-positive naive CD8 T cells. CD8+ T cell subsets were each sorted in triplicate, around 270,000 cells apiece. Libraries were UMI-labeled 5' RACE TRB cDNA. TCRdb reprocessed the 5' RACE reads and stores each CDR3 protein as one record, lacking DNA. The sample has fewer than 55,000 distinct CDR3 sequences; the top ten hold approximately 1.4%. The CDR3 contains 12 residues. CDR1 is MDHEN, CDR2 SYDVKM, per germline. J is TRBJ2-7 and V is TRBV28; there is no DNA to check the TCRdb D call of TRBD1. The sequenced material came from naive CXCR3- CD8+ T cells from blood. The subset is: CD45RO-CCR7+CD27+CD95- naive CD8+ T cells lacking CXCR3 (TNR3-). The source is a human donor in good health. Some clones in this sample may be carry-over from other donors' samples. The CDR3 here is CASSQGAYEQYF.